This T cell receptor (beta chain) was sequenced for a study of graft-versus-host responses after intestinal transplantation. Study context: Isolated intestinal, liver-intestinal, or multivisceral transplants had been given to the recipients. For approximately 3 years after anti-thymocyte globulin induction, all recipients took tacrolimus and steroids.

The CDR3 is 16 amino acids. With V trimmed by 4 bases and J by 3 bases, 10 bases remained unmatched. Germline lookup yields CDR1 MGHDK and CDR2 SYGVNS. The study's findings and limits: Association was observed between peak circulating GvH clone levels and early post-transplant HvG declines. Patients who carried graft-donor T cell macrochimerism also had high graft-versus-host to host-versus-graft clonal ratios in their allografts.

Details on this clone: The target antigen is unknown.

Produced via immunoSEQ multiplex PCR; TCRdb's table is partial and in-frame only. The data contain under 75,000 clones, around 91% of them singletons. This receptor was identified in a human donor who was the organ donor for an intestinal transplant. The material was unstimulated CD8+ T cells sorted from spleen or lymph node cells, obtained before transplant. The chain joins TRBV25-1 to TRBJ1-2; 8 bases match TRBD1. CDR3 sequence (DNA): TGTGCCAGCAGTGGTCAAACAGGGGGAGGGGACTATGGCTACACCTTC. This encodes CASSGQTGGGDYGYTF.